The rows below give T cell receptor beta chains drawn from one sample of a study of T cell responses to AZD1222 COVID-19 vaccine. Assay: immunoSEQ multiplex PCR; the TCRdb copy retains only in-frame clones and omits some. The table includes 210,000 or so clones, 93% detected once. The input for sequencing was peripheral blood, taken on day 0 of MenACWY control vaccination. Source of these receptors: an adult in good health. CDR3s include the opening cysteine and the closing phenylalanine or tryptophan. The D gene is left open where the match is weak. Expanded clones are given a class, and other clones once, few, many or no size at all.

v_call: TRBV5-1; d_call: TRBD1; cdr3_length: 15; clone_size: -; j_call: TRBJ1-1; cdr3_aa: CASSLGTGMNTEAFF; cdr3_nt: TGCGCCAGCAGCTTGGGGACAGGGATGAACACTGAAGCTTTCTTT
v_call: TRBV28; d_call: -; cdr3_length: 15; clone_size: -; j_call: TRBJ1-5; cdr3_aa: CASSLNREWGQPQHF; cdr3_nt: TGTGCCAGCAGCCTAAACAGGGAATGGGGTCAGCCCCAGCATTTT
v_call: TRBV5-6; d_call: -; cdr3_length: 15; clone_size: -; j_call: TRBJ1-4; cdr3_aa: CASSPPGRPGEKLFF; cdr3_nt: TGTGCCAGCAGCCCTCCGGGACGGCCCGGTGAAAAACTGTTTTTT
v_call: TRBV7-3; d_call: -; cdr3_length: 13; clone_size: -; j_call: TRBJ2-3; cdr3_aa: CASSLSYGDTQYF; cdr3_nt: TGTGCCAGCAGCTTATCGTATGGGGATACGCAGTATTTT
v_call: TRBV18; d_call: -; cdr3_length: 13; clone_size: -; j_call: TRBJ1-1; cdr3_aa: CASSPQVGTEAFF; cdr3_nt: TGTGCCAGCTCACCGCAGGTAGGCACTGAAGCTTTCTTT
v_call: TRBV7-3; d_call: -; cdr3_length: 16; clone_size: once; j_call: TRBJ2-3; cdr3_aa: CASSLTGGLATDTQYF; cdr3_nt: TGTGCCAGCAGCTTAACAGGAGGGTTGGCCACAGATACGCAGTATTTT
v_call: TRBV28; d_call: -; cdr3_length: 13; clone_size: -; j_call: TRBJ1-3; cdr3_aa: CASWEERGNTIYF; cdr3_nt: TGTGCCAGCTGGGAAGAGCGTGGAAACACCATATATTTT
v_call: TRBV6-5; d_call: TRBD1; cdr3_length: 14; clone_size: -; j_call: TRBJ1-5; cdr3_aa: CASRNRGSNQPQHF; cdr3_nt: TGTGCCAGCAGAAACAGGGGGAGCAATCAGCCCCAGCATTTT
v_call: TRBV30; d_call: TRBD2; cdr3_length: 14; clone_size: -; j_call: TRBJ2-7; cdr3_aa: CAWSQGGTSVEQYF; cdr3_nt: TGTGCCTGGAGTCAAGGTGGGACTAGCGTTGAGCAGTACTTC
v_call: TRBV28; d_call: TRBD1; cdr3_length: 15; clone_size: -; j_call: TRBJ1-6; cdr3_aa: CASSGGQIYNSPLHF; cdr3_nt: TGTGCCAGCAGTGGGGGACAGATCTATAATTCACCCCTCCACTTT
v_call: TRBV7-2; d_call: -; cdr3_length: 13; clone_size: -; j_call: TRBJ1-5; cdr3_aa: CASSFTGDQPQHF; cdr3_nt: TGTGCCAGCAGCTTCACGGGGGATCAGCCCCAGCATTTT
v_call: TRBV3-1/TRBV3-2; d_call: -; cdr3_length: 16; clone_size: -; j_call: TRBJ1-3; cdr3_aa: CASSPLLGPSGNTIYF; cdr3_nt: TGTGCCAGCAGCCCACTGCTTGGACCCTCTGGAAACACCATATATTTT
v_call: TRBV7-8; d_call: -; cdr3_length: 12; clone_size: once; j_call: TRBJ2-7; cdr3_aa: CASSPRWSEQYF; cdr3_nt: TGTGCCAGCAGCCCTCGATGGTCCGAGCAGTACTTC
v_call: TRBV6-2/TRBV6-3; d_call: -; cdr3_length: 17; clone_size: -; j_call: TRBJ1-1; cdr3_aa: CASSNRDPSEGSTEAFF; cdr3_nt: TGTGCCAGCAGTAACCGGGACCCATCAGAGGGGTCCACTGAAGCTTTCTTT
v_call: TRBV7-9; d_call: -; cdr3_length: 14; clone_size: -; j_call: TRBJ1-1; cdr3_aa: CASSLVAPNTEAFF; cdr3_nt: TGTGCCAGCAGCTTAGTCGCCCCTAACACTGAAGCTTTCTTT
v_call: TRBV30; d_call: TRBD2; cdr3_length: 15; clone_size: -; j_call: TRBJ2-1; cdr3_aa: CAWRLTSGGASEQFF; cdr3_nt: TGTGCCTGGAGGCTCACTAGCGGGGGGGCGAGTGAGCAGTTCTTC
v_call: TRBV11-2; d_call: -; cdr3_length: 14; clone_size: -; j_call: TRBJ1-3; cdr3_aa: CASSLPGQGNTIYF; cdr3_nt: TGTGCCAGCAGCCTTCCGGGGCAAGGAAACACCATATATTTT
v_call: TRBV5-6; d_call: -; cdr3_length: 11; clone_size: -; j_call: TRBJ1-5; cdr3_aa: CASSPLLPQHF; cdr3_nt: TGTGCCAGCAGCCCCCTTTTACCCCAGCATTTT
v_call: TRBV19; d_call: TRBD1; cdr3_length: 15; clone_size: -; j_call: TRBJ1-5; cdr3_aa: CASSVDRGLNQPQHF; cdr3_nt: TGTGCCAGTAGCGTGGACAGGGGTTTGAATCAGCCCCAGCATTTT
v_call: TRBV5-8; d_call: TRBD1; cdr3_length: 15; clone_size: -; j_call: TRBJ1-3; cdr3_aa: CASSLAGQGFNTIYF; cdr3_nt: TGTGCCAGCAGCTTGGCCGGACAGGGTTTCAACACCATATATTTT
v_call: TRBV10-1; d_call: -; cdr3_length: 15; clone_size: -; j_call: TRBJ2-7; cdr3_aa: CASSGPEGNSYGQYF; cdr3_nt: TGCGCCAGCAGTGGTCCTGAGGGGAACTCCTACGGGCAGTACTTC
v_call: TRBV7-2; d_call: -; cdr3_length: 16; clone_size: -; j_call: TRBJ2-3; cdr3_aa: CASSGSGLPATDTQYF; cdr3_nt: TGTGCCAGCAGCGGCTCGGGACTCCCGGCCACAGATACGCAGTATTTT
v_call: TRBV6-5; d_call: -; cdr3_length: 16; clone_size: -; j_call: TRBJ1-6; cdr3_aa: CASSYSIREVSSPLHF; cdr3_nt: TGTGCCAGCAGTTACTCGATCAGAGAAGTTAGTTCACCCCTCCACTTT
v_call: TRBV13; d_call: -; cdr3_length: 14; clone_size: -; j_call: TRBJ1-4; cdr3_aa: CASSLGRANEKLFF; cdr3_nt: TGTGCCAGCAGCTTAGGCCGGGCTAATGAAAAACTGTTTTTT
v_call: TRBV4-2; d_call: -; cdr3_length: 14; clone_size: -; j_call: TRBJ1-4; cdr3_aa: CASSQDRIGNKLFF; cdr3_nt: TGTGCCAGCAGCCAAGATAGGATCGGGAACAAACTGTTTTTT